This T cell receptor (beta chain) was recovered during a study of early T cells in non-severe SARS-CoV-2 infection. Overall study context: Sequencing of bulk RNA from unsorted whole blood was done, without chain pairing.

This clonotype was observed at least ten times. The CDR3 has 14 residues. Germline V gene sequence: CDR1 KGHSH, CDR2 LQKENI. Trimming took 3 bases from V and 2 from J, leaving 10 bases between them. One entry per CDR3 protein results from TCRdb running MiXCR on the 5' RACE reads. The profile shows around 30,000 distinct CDR3 sequences, 4% to 4.5% of them singletons. This TCR derives from an adult who was a healthcare worker with PCR-confirmed SARS-CoV-2 infection or an uninfected control (not recorded which). Sequencing used whole blood. The chain couples TRBV18 to TRBJ1-2; the D gene is possibly TRBD1 (5 bases). CDR3 DNA: TGTGCCAGCTCACCGGGACCCACAAACTATGGCTACACCTTC. This gives the protein CASSPGPTNYGYTF.